This TCR beta chain was captured by sequencing in a study of Graves' ophthalmopathy and Graves' hyperthyroidism. For this clonotype: No antigen is known for it.

Germline V gene data show CDR1 as MNHEY and CDR2 as SVGAGI. Trimming took 2 bases from V and 6 from J; bases not matched to a gene: 6. CDR3 length: 14 residues. From RNA, the CDR3 regions of TCR beta chains were amplified and sequenced. In the first round, RT-PCR was carried out with HTBI primers, and a multiplex PCR formed the second round. One entry per CDR3 protein, called by TCRdb with MiXCR from the multiplex PCR reads. The repertoire includes around 400,000 distinct CDR3 sequences, 15% to 20% of them detected once, and about 1.4% sits in the top ten. Overall study results and limits: Ophthalmopathy was separated from stable hyperthyroidism by a 13-signature model with roughly 91% sensitivity and roughly 81% specificity. A majority of expanded thyroid clonotypes exceeding 0.001 frequency were likewise present in blood.

The V call is TRBV6-5, the J call TRBJ2-7, with TRBD1 matching 8 bases. Sequencing was done on a sample of peripheral blood. This receptor was obtained from a woman between 18 and 29 years old with Graves' ophthalmopathy. CDR3 coding DNA: TGTGCCAGCAGTTACAGACAGGGGATGGGCGAGCAGTACTTC. This encodes CASSYRQGMGEQYF.